Sequencing of this TCR beta chain was carried out in a study of blood T cell repertoires in COVID-19. Study background: Acute and convalescent COVID-19 samples came from the United States, Italy and Spain.

In the original processing: Reference gene primers were amplified, and this amplification served to estimate nucleated cell counts. Here immunoSEQ multiplex PCR was the method, and the copy in TCRdb shows in-frame clones only, minus some. The V and J calls and the clone size are those of that table, but D and trimming were determined from the DNA. The table has about 330,000 clones, 92% seen once. Germline V gene sequence: CDR1 SGHTA, CDR2 FQGTGA. The junction had 11 bases not matched to a gene; V was cut back by 4 bases and J by 8 bases. There are 15 residues in the CDR3. Participant-reported clinical history was the basis for cohort assignment.

The specimen sequenced was PBMCs or T cells enriched from blood (not recorded which). The source is a woman between 25 and 40 years old who had recovered from COVID-19. V gene TRBV7-3 combines with J gene TRBJ2-4; 7 bases are a match to TRBD2. The CDR3 here is CASSWAGGSTDIQYF. In DNA form, the CDR3 reads TGTGCCAGCAGCTGGGCGGGCGGGAGTACGGACATTCAGTACTTC. Supplemented by reference TRBV7-3 and TRBJ2-4, the full variable domain reads GAGVSQTPSNKVTEKGKYVELRCDPISGHTALYWYRQSLGQGPEFLIYFQGTGAADDSGLPNDRFFAVRPEGSVSTLKIQRTERGDSAVYLCASSWAGGSTDIQYFGAGTRLSVL.